The entry that follows covers one TCR beta chain sequence. TCRdb keeps only in-frame clones here, not all; method: immunoSEQ multiplex PCR. This table has over 80,000 clones, approximately 87% appearing once. The sample comes from a study of blood T cell repertoires in COVID-19. The germline gives CDR1 SNHLY, CDR2 FYNNEI. The CDR3 extends over 15 amino acids. V lost 4 bases and J lost 2; bases outside the gene matches: 7. This receptor was taken from a human donor in a cohort sampled during active COVID-19. The specimen was peripheral blood. The rearrangement links TRBV2 to TRBJ2-7; TRBD1 agrees at 8 bases. The DNA of the CDR3 is TGTGCCAGCAGTGGGCAGGGGGCCCCGGCCTACGAGCAGTACTTC. Translated: CASSGQGAPAYEQYF.